This section outlines one T cell receptor (beta chain) sequence together with its context. Its cognate antigen is unknown. This sample was included in a study of cytomegalovirus exposure and HLA in healthy donors. General study results and limits: A later analysis found most CMV-associated TCR beta chains apparently HLA-restricted. V- and J-gene trimming of TCR beta was linked (in a later analysis) to a missense DCLRE1C variant. Later, an analysis showed that TCR beta chains associated with HLA were more clonally expanded than others that were equally common.

Germline values: CDR1 SGHRS, CDR2 YFSETQ. This CDR3 has 15 amino acids. V was pared by 4 bases and J by 4 bases, with 9 bases of the junction left unmatched. This PCR relied on a set of 60 Vbeta primers and 13 Jbeta primers. TCRdb's copy holds only in-frame clones and misses some; the assay was immunoSEQ multiplex PCR. The profile shows under 200,000 clones, just over 75% of them singletons. Source material: PBMCs. This clonotype was obtained from a man aged 25-45 years in good health and CMV-seronegative. The chain joins TRBV5-1 to TRBJ2-7; 9 positions match TRBD2. CDR3 in DNA: TGCGCCAGCAGCCCACAAGCGGGAGGAGGGTACGAGCAGTACTTC. It specifies CASSPQAGGGYEQYF.